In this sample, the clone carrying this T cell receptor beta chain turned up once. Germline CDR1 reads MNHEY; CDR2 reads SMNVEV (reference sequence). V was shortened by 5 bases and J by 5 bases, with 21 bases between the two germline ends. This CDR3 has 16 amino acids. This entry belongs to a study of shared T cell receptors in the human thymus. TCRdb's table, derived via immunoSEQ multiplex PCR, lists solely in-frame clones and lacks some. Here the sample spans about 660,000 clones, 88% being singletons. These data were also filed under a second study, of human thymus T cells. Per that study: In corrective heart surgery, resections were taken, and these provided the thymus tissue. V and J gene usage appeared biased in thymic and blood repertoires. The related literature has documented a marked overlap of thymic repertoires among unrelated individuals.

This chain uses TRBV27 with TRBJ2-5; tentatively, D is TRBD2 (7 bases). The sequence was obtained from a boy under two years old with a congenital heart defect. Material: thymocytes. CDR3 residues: CASSPGGGPGWETQYF. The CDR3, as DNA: TGTGCCAGCAGTCCTGGGGGGGGGCCCGGGTGGGAGACCCAGTACTTC.